This entry lists 15 T cell receptor beta chains sequenced from one sample in a study of tumor and adjacent non-tumor tissue in lung cancer. This sample's RNA came from whole unsorted tissue. Distant lung tissue was collected more than 3 cm away from the tumor edge. The library came from three nested PCR rounds adapted from ARM-PCR protocols. TCRdb redid the calling of the multiplex PCR reads with MiXCR, one entry per CDR3 protein. The repertoire has about 98,000 distinct CDR3 sequences, 80% of them found once; the top ten carry less than 40%. Sequencing used distant non-tumor lung tissue. The receptors were gathered from a man in his 60s with small cell lung cancer.

This clonotype has just one count. The CDR3 carries no conserved terminal phenylalanine or tryptophan, so it likely arises from a read error. The chain uses TRBV12-3 or TRBV12-4 and TRBJ2-3; 11 bases match TRBD2. This CDR3 has 17 residues. The V segment lost 7 bases and the J segment 2 bases; nucleotides outside the gene matches: 11. CDR3 sequence reads: CASNSRRTSGYTDTQYS. The CDR3 bases are TGTGCCAGCAACTCACGTAGGACTAGCGGGTACACAGATACGCAGTATTCT.

Turning to this clonotype: Given the absence of the conserved phenylalanine or tryptophan at the CDR3 end, a read error is likely. The chain links TRBV4-2 to TRBJ2-1, with D perhaps given as TRBD1 or TRBD2 (5 bases each). Germline V CDR1 and CDR2: LGHNA, YNFKEQ. CDR3 length equals 15 residues. V shed 1 base and J shed 4 bases, with 11 bases lying between them. CDR3 DNA: TGTGCCAGCAGCCAAGCTGGGACGAGGTACAATGAGCAGTTCTCA. This translates into CASSQAGTRYNEQFS.

As regards this clonotype: A junction end diverges from the germline sequence, so it may reflect a read error. This rearrangement joins TRBV13 to TRBJ2-1; D is ambiguous. The CDR3 runs to 15 residues. The germline gives CDR1 PRHDT, CDR2 FYEKMQ (reference sequence). This chain's CDR3 is CASSPNQSLYNEQLF. The CDR3, as DNA: TGTGCCAGCAGCCCGAATCAGAGCTTATACAATGAGCAGTTATTC.

This clonotype was seen at least ten times. V and J are TRBV6-5 and TRBJ1-6; a weak D match, TRBD1 (6 bases). V lost 6 bases, J lost 6 bases, and 9 bases lay in between. The CDR3 is 13 amino acids. Germline values: CDR1 MNHEY, CDR2 SVGAGI. The CDR3 region is CASRGRGNSPLHF. In DNA form, the CDR3 reads TGTGCCAGCAGAGGCAGGGGTAATTCACCCCTCCACTTT.

This chain connects TRBV20-1 to TRBJ2-1; 8 nucleotides agree with TRBD2. The germline gives CDR1 DFQATT, CDR2 SNEGSKA (reference sequence). V was clipped by 6 bases and J by 3 bases; unmatched bases: 4. CDR3 length: 13 amino acids. The CDR3 is CSARTSNYNEQFF. For the CDR3, the DNA is TGCAGTGCCCGGACTAGCAACTACAATGAGCAGTTCTTC.

Details on this clonotype: The junction departs from germline at one end; a sequencing error may be responsible. The chain employs TRBV11-2 and TRBJ2-1; 9 bases map to TRBD1. Per the germline V gene, CDR1 is SGHAT and CDR2 is FQNNGV. The CDR3 is 15 amino acids. CDR3 bases: TGTGCCGGCAGCTCTCCCTCAACAGGGGGCCCTAAGCAGTTCTTC. Its translation: CAGSSPSTGGPKQFF.

As concerns this clonotype: The CDR3 carries no conserved terminal phenylalanine or tryptophan, so it likely arises from a read error. The chain links TRBV5-4 to TRBJ2-7; D is ambiguous. This CDR3 comprises 13 residues. Germline CDR1 SGHNT, CDR2 YYREEE (reference sequence). For the CDR3, the DNA is TGTGTCAGCAGATTGGTCCCCTCCGGCGAGCAGTACCTC. It is translated as CVSRLVPSGEQYL.

Only one count was recorded for this clonotype. The germline gene is not matched at one end of the junction; a read error may be the cause. V usage is TRBV29-1 and J usage is TRBJ2-3; a possible D gene is TRBD1 (6 bases). CDR3 length: 14 residues. Per the germline V gene, CDR1 is SQVTM and CDR2 is ANQGSEA. The CDR3 DNA reads as TGCAGCGTTGCCTGGACAGAGAGCACAGATACACAGTATTTT. As protein: CSVAWTESTDTQYF.

This clonotype was counted only a few times. One base away lies a much larger clone, so this may be a sequencing read error. The chain links TRBV5-4 to TRBJ2-3, with a tentative D call TRBD2 (5 bases). The CDR3 is 13 residues long. CDR1 is SGHNT and CDR2 is YYREEE in the germline V gene (reference sequence). Here the CDR3 DNA reads TGTGCCATCAGCAAGGACTTCACAGATACGCAGTATTTT. This gives the protein CAISKDFTDTQYF.

This chain uses TRBV6-1 with TRBJ2-7, with 7 bases lining up with TRBD1. The length of the CDR3 is 14 residues. CDR1 is MNHNS and CDR2 is SASEGT in the germline V gene. The CDR3 here is CATSVQGEGYEQYV. The DNA of the CDR3 is TGTGCCACCAGTGTCCAGGGGGAAGGATACGAGCAGTACGTC.

With regard to this clonotype: It is likely a read error, because the conserved phenylalanine at the end of the CDR3 is missing. J is TRBJ2-3 and V is TRBV6-6; D may correspond to TRBD1 or TRBD2 (5 bases each). Germline V lookup: CDR1 MNHNY, CDR2 SVGAGI (reference sequence). CDR3 length: 15 amino acids. The CDR3 region is CVSSRGRPFTDTQYY. DNA for the CDR3: TGTGTCAGCAGTCGGGGCCGGCCCTTCACAGATACGCAGTATTAT.

The sample holds many counts of this clonotype. This sequence joins TRBV7-9 and TRBJ2-2; a weak D match, TRBD2 (6 bases). With 3 bases removed from V and 4 bases from J, the gap between germline ends came to 12 bases. The CDR3 contains 15 residues. The germline CDR1 and CDR2 sequences are SEHNR and FQNEAQ (reference sequence). In nucleotides, the CDR3 is TGTGCCAGCAGCTTTCCGGCGGGACTCACCGGGGAGCTGTTTTTT. Amino acids: CASSFPAGLTGELFF.

Comments on this clonotype: At one end, the junction sequence differs from germline, possibly due to a read error. The V call is TRBV4-2, the J call TRBJ2-2; a possible D gene is TRBD2 (5 bases). The germline gives CDR1 LGHNA, CDR2 YNFKEQ. The CDR3 sequence is 16 residues long. CDR3 loop: CASGQDFRANTGELVF. CDR3 DNA sequence: TGTGCCAGCGGCCAAGATTTCAGAGCGAACACCGGGGAGCTGGTTTTT.

Turning to this clonotype: The conserved phenylalanine or tryptophan normally closing the CDR3 is absent here, so this likely arose from a read error. This chain uses TRBV12-3 or TRBV12-4 with TRBJ2-1, with D maybe TRBD1 (5 bases). CDR3 size: 13 residues. The CDR3 is CASSFDSYNDQFI. The DNA for the CDR3 is TGTGCCAGCAGTTTCGACAGCTACAATGATCAGTTCATC.

Worth noting for this clonotype: Mismatch with germline at one junction end may stem from a read error. This chain connects TRBV12-3 or TRBV12-4 to TRBJ1-1; tentatively, D is TRBD1 (5 bases). The CDR3 is 13 amino acids. The CDR3: CPSSLRQRAEAFF. CDR3 bases: TGTCCCAGCAGCCTAAGACAGAGGGCTGAAGCTTTCTTT.